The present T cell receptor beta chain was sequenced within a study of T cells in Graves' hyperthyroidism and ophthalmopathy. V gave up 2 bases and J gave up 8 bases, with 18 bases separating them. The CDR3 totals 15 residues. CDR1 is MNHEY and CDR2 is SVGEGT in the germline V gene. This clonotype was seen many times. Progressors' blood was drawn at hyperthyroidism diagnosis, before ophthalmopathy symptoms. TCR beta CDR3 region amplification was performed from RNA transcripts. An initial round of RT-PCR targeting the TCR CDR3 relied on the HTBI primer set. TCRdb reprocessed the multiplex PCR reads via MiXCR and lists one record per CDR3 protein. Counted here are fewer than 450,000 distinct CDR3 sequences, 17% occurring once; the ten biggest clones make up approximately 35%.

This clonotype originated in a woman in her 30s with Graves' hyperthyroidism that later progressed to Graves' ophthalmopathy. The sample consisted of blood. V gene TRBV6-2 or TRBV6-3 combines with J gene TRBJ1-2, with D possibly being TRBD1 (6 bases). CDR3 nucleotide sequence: TGTGCCAGCAGTTACCCCCAACAGGGTACTAGAGGCTACACCTTC. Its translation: CASSYPQQGTRGYTF.